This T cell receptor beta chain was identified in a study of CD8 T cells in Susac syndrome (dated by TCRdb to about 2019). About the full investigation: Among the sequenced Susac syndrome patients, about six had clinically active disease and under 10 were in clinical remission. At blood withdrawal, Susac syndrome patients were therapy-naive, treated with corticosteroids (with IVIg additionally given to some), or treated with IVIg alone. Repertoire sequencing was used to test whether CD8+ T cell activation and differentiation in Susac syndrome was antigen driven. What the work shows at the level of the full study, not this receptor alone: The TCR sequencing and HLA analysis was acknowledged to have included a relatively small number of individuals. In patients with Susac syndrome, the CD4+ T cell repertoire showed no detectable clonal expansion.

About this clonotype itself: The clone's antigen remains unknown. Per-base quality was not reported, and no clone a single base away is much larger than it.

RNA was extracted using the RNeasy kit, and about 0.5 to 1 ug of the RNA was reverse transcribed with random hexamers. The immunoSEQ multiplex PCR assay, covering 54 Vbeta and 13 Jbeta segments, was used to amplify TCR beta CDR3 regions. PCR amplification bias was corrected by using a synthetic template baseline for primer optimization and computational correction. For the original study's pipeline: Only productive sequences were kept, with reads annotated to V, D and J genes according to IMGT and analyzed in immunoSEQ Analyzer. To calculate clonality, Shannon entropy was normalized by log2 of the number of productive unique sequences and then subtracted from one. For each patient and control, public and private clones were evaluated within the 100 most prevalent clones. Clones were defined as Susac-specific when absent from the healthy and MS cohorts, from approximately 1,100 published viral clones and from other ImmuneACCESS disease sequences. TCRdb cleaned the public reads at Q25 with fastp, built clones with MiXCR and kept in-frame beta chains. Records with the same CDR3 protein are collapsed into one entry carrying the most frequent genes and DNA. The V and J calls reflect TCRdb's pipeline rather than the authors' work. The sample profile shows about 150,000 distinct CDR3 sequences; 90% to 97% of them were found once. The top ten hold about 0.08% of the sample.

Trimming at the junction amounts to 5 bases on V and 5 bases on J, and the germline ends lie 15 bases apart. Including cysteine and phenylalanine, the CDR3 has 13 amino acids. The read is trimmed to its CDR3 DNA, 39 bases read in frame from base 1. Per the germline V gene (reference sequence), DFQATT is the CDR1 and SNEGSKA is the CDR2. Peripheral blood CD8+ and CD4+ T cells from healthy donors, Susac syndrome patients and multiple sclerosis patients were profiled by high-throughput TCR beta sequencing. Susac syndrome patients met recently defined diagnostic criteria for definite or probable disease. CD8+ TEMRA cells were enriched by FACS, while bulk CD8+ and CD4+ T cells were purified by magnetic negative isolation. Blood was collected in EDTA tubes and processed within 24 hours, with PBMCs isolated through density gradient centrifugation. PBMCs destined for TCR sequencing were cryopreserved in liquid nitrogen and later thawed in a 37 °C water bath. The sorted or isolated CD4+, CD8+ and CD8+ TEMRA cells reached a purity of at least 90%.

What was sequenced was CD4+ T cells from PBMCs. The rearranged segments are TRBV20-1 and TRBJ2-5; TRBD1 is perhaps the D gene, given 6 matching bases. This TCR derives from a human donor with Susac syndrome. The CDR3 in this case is CSAATGPGETQYF. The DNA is TGCAGTGCTGCTACAGGGCCAGGGGAGACCCAGTACTTC.